Sequencing of this TCR beta chain was carried out in a study of cytomegalovirus exposure and HLA in healthy donors. For the study at large: Findings of an earlier analysis included over 95 million unique TCR beta sequences from 170 million or so T cells. Study observations and caveats: In vitro data verified a few CMV-associated chains as specific for CMV antigens.

CDR1 is SGHTA, CDR2 FQGNSA, per germline. The CDR3 consists of 14 residues. After removal of 3 bases from V and 7 bases from J, the junction contained 5 bases not matched to a gene. This clone was picked up a small number of times. The antigen remains unidentified. A multiplex PCR was run with 60 Vbeta primers and 13 Jbeta primers. Measured with immunoSEQ multiplex PCR; TCRdb has only the in-frame clones, and not every one. The repertoire consists of around 91,000 clones, with under 75% occurring once and the leading ten covering roughly 2.5%. The donors (healthy individuals) were bone marrow donors. The chain has TRBV7-2 and TRBJ1-1; the match to TRBD1 covers 10 bases. The source material was PBMCs. The sequence was obtained from a human donor in good health. CDR3 DNA sequence: TGTGCCAGCAGCTTGACAGGGGGCGCAGGTGAAGCTTTCTTT. Translating it yields CASSLTGGAGEAFF. Looking up the rest from reference TRBV7-2 and TRBJ1-1 gives the full variable domain: GAGVSQSPSNKVTEKGKDVELRCDPISGHTALYWYRQSLGQGLEFLIYFQGNSAPDKSGLPSDRFSAERTGGSVSTLTIQRTQQEDSAVYLCASSLTGGAGEAFFGQGTRLTVV.